Sequencing of this TCR beta chain was carried out in a study of beta chain features in type 1 diabetes. Whole-study findings and limits: Significant though moderate, a shortening of TCRB CDR3s appeared in all four CD4+ subsets of Type 1 diabetes patients.

The sequenced template was cDNA made from the entire isolated RNA. The table came from immunoSEQ multiplex PCR; TCRdb's copy has only in-frame clones and leaves some out. The data show over 120,000 clones, about 13% seen once. With respect to this clone: Its matching antigen is unknown. Other DNA sequences in the sample encode the same CDR3.

CDR3 length equals 10 residues. The V end lost 6 bases, the J end lost 4 bases, and 3 bases lay between the germline ends. From germline, CDR1 is MNHEY and CDR2 SVGAGI. The TCR was taken from a young man with type 1 diabetes. Sequenced sample: central memory CD4+ T cells from blood. This chain joins TRBV6-5 and TRBJ1-1; D unclear. This CDR3 reads CASRGTEAFF. Here the CDR3 DNA reads TGTGCCAGCAGGGGCACTGAAGCTTTCTTT.